This T cell receptor (beta chain) was sequenced for a study of T cells in Graves' hyperthyroidism and ophthalmopathy. The V gene lost 3 bases and the J gene lost 4 bases, with 13 bases spanning the gap. This CDR3 contains 14 residues. Per germline, CDR1 ENHRY and CDR2 SYGVKD. In its sample, this clonotype was seen many times. A NOSPECS grade of at least 4, a Clinical Activity Score of at least 3 and duration under 3 months were recorded in ophthalmopathy patients. In making diagnoses, clinical symptoms, serum thyroxine and TRAb, thyroid ultrasound and orbital computed tomography were all used. PBMCs were derived from 10 ml fresh peripheral blood. The source material, RNA transcripts, was used to amplify TCR beta CDR3 regions. Carried out on the TCR CDR3, a first-round RT-PCR used the HTBI primer set. TCRdb passed the multiplex PCR reads through MiXCR, listing each CDR3 protein once. The sample holds approximately 250,000 distinct CDR3 sequences, approximately 23% seen once.

This sequence originates from a woman between 40 and 55 years old with Graves' ophthalmopathy. The V and J genes are TRBV10-3 and TRBJ2-7; TRBD1 is a possible D gene (5 bases). Material: blood. For the CDR3, the DNA is TGTGCCATCAGTGAAGGGGTTCAGTCTTACGAGCAGTACTTC. This codes for CAISEGVQSYEQYF.